The clone carrying this T cell receptor beta chain was detected many times. The data were obtained in a study of early T cells in non-severe SARS-CoV-2 infection. Study-level background: Bulk RNA taken from unsorted whole blood was sequenced, leaving chains unpaired.

Separate cDNA molecules each had unique molecular identifiers attached to them. One entry per CDR3 protein results from TCRdb running MiXCR on the 5' RACE reads. The sample consists of around 44,000 distinct CDR3 sequences, more than 6.5% of them appearing once. V was clipped by 0 bases and J by 4 bases; unmatched bases: 12. The CDR3 has 18 amino acids. Per germline, CDR1 MNHEY and CDR2 SVGEGT. This chain uses TRBV6-2 or TRBV6-3 with TRBJ2-1; 7 bases match TRBD2. The sequenced material came from whole blood. The sequence was collected from an adult who was a healthcare worker with PCR-confirmed SARS-CoV-2 infection or an uninfected control (not recorded which). CDR3 in amino acids: CASSYSPSLAAPYNEQFF. CDR3 bases: TGTGCCAGCAGTTACTCCCCCTCCCTAGCGGCACCTTACAATGAGCAGTTCTTC.